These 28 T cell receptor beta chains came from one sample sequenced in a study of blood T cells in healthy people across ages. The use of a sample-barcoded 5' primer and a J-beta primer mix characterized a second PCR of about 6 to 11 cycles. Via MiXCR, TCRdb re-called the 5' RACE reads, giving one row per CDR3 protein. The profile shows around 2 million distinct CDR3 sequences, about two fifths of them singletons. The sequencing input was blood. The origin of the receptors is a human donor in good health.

The DNA of the CDR3 is TGTGCCAGCAGCCAGTATAAGTCGGAGACCCAGTACTTC. It translates to CASSQYKSETQYF. The V and J genes are TRBV5-5 and TRBJ2-5, with D unresolved. The germline gives CDR1 SGHKS, CDR2 YYEKEE (reference sequence). The CDR3 has 13 residues. Trimming cost V 4 bases and J 5 bases, with 12 bases left between them.

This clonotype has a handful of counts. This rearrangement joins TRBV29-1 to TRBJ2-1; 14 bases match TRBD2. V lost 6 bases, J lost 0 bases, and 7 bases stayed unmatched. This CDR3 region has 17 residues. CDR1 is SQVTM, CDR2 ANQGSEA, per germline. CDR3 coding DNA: TGCAGCGTAGCTAGGACTAGCGGGGGGACCTCCTACAATGAGCAGTTCTTC. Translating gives CSVARTSGGTSYNEQFF.

CDR3 sequence reads: CASSLGLGNQPQHF. The CDR3 DNA sequence: TGCGCCAGCAGCCTCGGTCTGGGCAATCAGCCCCAGCATTTT. The chain links TRBV5-1 to TRBJ1-5; D uncertain. The CDR3 has 14 amino acids. Germline V gene lookup returns CDR1 SGHRS and CDR2 YFSETQ. Trimming shortened V by 4 bases and J by 2 bases, and 10 bases separated the two germline ends. Based on the CDR3 plus reference TRBV5-1 and TRBJ1-5, the full variable domain is KAGVTQTPRYLIKTRGQQVTLSCSPISGHRSVSWYQQTPGQGLQFLFEYFSETQRNKGNFPGRFSGRQFSNSRSEMNVSTLELGDSALYLCASSLGLGNQPQHFGDGTRLSIL.

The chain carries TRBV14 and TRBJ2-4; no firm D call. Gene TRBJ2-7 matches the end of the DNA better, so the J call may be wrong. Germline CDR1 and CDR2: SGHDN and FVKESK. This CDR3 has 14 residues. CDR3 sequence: CASSQVGNIYEQYF. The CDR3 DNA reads TGTGCCAGCAGCCAAGTCGGCAATATCTACGAGCAGTACTTC.

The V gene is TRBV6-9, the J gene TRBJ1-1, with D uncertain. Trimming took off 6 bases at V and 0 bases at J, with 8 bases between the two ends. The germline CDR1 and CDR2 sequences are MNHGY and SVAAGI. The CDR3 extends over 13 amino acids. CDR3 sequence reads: CASRREVNTEAFF. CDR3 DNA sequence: TGTGCCAGCAGAAGAGAGGTGAACACTGAAGCTTTCTTT.

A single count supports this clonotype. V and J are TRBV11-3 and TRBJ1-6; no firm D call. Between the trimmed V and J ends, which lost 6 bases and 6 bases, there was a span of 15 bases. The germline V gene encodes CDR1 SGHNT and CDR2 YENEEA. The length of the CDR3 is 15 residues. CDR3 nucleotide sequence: TGTGCCAGCAGGTTTGGCCCCACCGGTAATTCACCCCTCCACTTT. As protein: CASRFGPTGNSPLHF.

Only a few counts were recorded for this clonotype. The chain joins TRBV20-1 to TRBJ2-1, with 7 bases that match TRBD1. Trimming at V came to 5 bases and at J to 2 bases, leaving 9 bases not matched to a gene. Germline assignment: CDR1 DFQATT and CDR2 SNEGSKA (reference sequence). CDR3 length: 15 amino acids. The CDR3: CSAPTSTGTYNEQFF. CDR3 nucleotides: TGCAGTGCTCCGACATCGACAGGGACCTACAATGAGCAGTTCTTC.

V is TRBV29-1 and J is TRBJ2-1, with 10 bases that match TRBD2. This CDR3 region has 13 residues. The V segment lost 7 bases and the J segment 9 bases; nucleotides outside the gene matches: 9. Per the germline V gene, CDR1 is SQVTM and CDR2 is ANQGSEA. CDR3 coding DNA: TGCAGCGAGGTAGCGGGAGGTTATGGTGAGCAGTTCTTC. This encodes CSEVAGGYGEQFF.

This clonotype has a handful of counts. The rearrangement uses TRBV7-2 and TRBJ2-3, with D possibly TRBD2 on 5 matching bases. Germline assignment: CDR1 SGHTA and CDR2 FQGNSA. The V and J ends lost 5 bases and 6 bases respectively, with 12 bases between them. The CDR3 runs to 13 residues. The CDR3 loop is CASSPTSLDTQYF. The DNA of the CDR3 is TGTGCCAGCAGCCCCACTAGTCTGGATACGCAGTATTTT.

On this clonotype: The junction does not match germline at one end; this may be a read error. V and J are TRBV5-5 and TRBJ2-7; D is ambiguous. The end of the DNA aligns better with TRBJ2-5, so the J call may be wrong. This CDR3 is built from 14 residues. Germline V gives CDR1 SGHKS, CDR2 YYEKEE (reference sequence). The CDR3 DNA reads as TGTGGCAGCAGCCCCGTAAGTAGGGAAGAGACCCAGTACTTC. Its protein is CGSSPVSREETQYF.

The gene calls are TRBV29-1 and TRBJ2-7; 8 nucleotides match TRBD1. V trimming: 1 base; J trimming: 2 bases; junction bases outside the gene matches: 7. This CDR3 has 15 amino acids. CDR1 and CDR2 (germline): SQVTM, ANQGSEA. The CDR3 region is CSVEVGHRGTYEQYF. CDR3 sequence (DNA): TGCAGCGTTGAAGTCGGCCACAGGGGGACCTACGAGCAGTACTTC.

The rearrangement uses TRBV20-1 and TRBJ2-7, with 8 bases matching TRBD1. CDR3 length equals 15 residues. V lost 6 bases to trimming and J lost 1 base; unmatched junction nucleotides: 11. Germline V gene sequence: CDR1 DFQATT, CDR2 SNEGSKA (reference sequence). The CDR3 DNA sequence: TGCAGTGCCGACAGCGACCGGACAGGGTCCTACGAGCAGTACTTC. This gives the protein CSADSDRTGSYEQYF.

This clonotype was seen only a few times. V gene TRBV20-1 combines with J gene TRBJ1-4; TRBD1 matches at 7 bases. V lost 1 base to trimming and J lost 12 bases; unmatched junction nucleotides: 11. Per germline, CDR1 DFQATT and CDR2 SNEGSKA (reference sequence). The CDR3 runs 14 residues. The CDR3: CSARVPGQTEELFF. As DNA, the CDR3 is TGCAGTGCTAGAGTTCCGGGACAGACGGAGGAACTGTTTTTT.

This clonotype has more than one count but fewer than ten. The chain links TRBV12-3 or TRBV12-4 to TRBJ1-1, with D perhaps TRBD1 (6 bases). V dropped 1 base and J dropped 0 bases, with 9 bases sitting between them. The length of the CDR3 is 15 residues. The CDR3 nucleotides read TGTGCCAGCAGTTTAGGCGAGGGGGTGAACACTGAAGCTTTCTTT. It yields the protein CASSLGEGVNTEAFF.

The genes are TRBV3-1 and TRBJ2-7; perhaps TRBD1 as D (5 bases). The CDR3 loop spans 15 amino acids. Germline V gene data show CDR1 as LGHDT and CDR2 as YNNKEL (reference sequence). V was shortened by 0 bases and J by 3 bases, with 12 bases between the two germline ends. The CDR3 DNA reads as TGTGCCAGCAGCCAAGAAGACCAGGGAAGCTACGAGCAGTACTTC. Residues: CASSQEDQGSYEQYF.

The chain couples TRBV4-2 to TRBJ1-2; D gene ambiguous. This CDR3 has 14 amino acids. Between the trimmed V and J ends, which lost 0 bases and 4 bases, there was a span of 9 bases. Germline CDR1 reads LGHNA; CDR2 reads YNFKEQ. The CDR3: CASSQESRPYGYTF. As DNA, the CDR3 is TGTGCCAGCAGCCAAGAGTCCCGCCCCTATGGCTACACCTTC.

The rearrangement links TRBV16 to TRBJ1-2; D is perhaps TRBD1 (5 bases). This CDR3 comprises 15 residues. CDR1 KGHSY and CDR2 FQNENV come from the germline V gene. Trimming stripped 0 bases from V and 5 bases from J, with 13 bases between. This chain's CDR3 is CASSQSLGETYGYTF. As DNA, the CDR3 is TGTGCCAGCAGCCAATCATTAGGGGAAACGTATGGCTACACCTTC.

The CDR3 DNA follows: TGTGCCATCAGTGAGAAAACAGGGGACACAGATACGCAGTATTTT. This encodes CAISEKTGDTDTQYF. The chain links TRBV10-3 to TRBJ2-3, with 7 positions matching TRBD1. Germline CDR1 is ENHRY and CDR2 is SYGVKD. This CDR3 has 15 residues. Losses at the gene ends were 2 bases for V and 2 bases for J; bases not matched to a gene: 4.

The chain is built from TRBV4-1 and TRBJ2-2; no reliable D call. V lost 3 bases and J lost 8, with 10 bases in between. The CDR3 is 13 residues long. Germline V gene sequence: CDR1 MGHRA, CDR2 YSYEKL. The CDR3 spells CASSQPAMGELFF. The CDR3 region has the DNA TGCGCCAGCAGCCAGCCCGCTATGGGGGAGCTGTTTTTT.

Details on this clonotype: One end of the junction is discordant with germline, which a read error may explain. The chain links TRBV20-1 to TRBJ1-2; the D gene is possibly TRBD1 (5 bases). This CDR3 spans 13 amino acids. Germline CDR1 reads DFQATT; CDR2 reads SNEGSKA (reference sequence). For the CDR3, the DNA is TGCAGTGCTAGGGGGACGGACAACTATGACTACACCTTC. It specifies CSARGTDNYDYTF.

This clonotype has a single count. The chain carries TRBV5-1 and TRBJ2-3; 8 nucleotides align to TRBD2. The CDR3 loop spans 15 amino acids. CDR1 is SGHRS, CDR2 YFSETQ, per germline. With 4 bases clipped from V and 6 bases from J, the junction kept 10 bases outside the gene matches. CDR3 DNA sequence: TGCGCCAGCAGCCGAGCGACGGGGGGGCAGGATACGCAGTATTTT. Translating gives CASSRATGGQDTQYF.

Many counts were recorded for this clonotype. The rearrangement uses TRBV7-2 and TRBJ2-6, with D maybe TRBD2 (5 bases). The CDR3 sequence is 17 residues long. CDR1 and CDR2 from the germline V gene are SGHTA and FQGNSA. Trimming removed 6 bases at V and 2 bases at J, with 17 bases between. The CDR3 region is CASSQLGPGTGANVLTF. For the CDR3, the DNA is TGTGCCAGCAGTCAACTAGGACCTGGGACTGGGGCCAACGTCCTGACTTTC.

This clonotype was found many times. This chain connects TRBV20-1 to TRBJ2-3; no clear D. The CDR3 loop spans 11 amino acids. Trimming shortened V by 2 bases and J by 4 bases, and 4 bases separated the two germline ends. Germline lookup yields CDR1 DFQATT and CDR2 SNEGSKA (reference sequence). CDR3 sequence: CSARPADTQYF. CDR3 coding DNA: TGCAGTGCTAGACCAGCAGATACGCAGTATTTT.

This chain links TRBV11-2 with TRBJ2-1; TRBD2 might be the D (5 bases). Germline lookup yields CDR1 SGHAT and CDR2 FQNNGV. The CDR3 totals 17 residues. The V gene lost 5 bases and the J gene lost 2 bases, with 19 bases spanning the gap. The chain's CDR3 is CASSPSISSGPYNEQFF. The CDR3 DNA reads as TGTGCCAGCAGCCCGTCCATATCCAGCGGCCCCTACAATGAGCAGTTCTTC.

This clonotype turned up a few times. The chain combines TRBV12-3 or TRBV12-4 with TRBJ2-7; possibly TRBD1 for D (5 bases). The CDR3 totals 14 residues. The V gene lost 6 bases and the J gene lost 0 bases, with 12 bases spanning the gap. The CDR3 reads CASSLRQFSYEQYF. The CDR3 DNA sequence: TGTGCCAGCAGCCTTAGACAGTTCTCCTACGAGCAGTACTTC.

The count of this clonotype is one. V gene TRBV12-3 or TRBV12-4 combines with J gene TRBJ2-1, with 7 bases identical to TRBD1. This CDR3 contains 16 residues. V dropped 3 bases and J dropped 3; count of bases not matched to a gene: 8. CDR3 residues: CASSFDLQGNYNEQFF. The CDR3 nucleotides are TGTGCCAGCAGTTTTGACCTACAGGGGAACTACAATGAGCAGTTCTTC.

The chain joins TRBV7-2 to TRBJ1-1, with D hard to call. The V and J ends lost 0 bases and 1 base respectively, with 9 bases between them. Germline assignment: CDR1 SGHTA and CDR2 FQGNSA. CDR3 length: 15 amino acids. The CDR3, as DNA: TGTGCCAGCAGCTTAGCTGTGTCGGGGAACACTGAAGCTTTCTTT. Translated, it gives CASSLAVSGNTEAFF.

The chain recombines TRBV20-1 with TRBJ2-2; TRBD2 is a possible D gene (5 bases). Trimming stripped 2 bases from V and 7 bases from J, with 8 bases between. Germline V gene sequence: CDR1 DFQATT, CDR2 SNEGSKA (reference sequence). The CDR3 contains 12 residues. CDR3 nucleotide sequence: TGCAGTGCTAGACTAGCCGGCGGGGAGCTGTTTTTT. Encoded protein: CSARLAGGELFF.